This T cell receptor (beta chain) was identified in a study of blood T cell repertoires in COVID-19. Study-level information: There were acute and convalescent COVID-19 samples, and they came from the United States, Italy and Spain. From T cells, B-cell-depleted T cells, or PBMCs came the material, which was cDNA or gDNA.

This clone has at least ten counts. This CDR3 has 15 residues. The germline V gene has CDR1 LGHDT and CDR2 YNNKEL (reference sequence). The V and J ends lost 1 base and 0 bases respectively, with 9 bases between them. Authors' methods: Amplification with reference gene primers provided the estimates of nucleated cell counts. The assay was immunoSEQ multiplex PCR, and TCRdb's table has in-frame clones only and misses some. For V, J and clone size, that table is used; D and trimming come from the DNA. The sample has about 350,000 clones; under 95% are singletons. This TCR derives from a woman under 30 who had recovered from COVID-19. Material for sequencing was peripheral blood. J is TRBJ1-1 and V is TRBV3-1 (or the pseudogene TRBV3-2); no clear D gene. The CDR3 sequence: CASSQGVFMNTEAFF. The CDR3 nucleotides are TGTGCCAGCAGCCAAGGTGTGTTCATGAACACTGAAGCTTTCTTT.